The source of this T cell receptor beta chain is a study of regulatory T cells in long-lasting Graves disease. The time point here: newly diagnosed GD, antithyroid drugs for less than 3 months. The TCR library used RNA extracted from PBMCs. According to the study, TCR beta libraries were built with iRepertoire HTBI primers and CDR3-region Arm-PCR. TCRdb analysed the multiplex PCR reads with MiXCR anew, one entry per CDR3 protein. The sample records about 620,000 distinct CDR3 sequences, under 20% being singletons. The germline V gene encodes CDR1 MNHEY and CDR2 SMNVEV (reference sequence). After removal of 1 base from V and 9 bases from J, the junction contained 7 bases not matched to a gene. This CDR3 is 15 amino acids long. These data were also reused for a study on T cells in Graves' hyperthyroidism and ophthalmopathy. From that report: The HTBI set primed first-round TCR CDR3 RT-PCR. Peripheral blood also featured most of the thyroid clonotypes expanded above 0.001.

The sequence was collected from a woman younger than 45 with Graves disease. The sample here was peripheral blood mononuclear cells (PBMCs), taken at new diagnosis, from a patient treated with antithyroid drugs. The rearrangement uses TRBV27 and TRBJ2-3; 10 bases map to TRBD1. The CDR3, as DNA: TGTGCCAGCAGTTTATTTGGGGACAGGGGTTTAACGCAGTATTTT. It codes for CASSLFGDRGLTQYF.